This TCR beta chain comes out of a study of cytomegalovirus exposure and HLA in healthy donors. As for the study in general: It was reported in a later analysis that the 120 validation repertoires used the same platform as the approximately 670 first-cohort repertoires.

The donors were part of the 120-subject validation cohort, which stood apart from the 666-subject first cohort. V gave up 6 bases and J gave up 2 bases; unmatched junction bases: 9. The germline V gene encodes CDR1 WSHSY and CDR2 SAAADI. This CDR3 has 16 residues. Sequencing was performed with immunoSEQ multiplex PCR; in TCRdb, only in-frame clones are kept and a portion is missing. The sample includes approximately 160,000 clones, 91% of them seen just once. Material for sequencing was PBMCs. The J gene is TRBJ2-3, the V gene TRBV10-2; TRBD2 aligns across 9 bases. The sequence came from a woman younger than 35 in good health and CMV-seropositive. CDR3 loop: CASSQTSGENTDTQYF. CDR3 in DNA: TGCGCCAGCAGCCAGACTAGCGGAGAGAACACAGATACGCAGTATTTT.